This TCR beta chain was sequenced for a study of T cell repertoires in cytomegalovirus infection. Study-level information: Through public TCR beta signatures, both CMV infection and matching HLA type were indicated. Broader study findings: Across the ex vivo response, the dominant clonotypes were HLA-C-restricted CMV-specific TCR beta clonotypes. Cumulative public TCR beta family frequency identified CMV carriers with the relevant HLA.

V was trimmed by 8 bases and J by 7 bases, leaving 21 bases between them. The V gene's germline CDR1 is SGHAT and CDR2 FQNNGV. The CDR3 sequence is 16 residues long. This clonotype came up a few times. Its antigen remains unknown. Each CDR3 protein is one row after TCRdb ran MiXCR on the reads. In the table there are approximately 590,000 distinct CDR3 sequences, approximately 40% of which are singletons. This receptor was taken from a human donor in good health (CMV status not recorded). Some clones in this sample may be carry-over from other donors' samples. This sequence joins TRBV11-2 and TRBJ1-6; the D gene is possibly TRBD1 (6 bases). Sequences were derived from cultured PBMCs, sampled from culture after CMV antigen stimulation. CDR3 loop: CASRTLAAGVNSPLHF. The CDR3, as DNA: TGTGCCAGCCGGACTCTGGCGGCAGGGGTGAATTCACCCCTCCACTTT.